The 8 T cell receptor beta chains below all came from one sample that was sequenced in a study of T-cell memory formation after mild COVID-19. From the 5' RACE reads, TCRdb called clonotypes with MiXCR, one entry per CDR3 protein. The sample records fewer than 150,000 distinct CDR3 sequences, about 6% being singletons. What was sequenced was PBMCs or a T cell subset sorted from them (not recorded which). The source is an adult woman who had mild COVID-19 (a few samples of this study predate the infection). Cell type and time point are not known.

This clonotype was counted many times. The chain combines TRBV6-5 with TRBJ1-4, with TRBD1 identical over 8 bases. The CDR3 runs to 16 residues. V lost 5 bases, J lost 0 bases, and 5 bases stayed unmatched. Per the germline V gene, CDR1 is MNHEY and CDR2 is SVGAGI. CDR3 loop: CASSRKQGATNEKLFF. The DNA for the CDR3 is TGTGCCAGCAGTCGGAAACAGGGGGCAACTAATGAAAAACTGTTTTTT.

There are many counts of this clonotype. The chain has TRBV24-1 and TRBJ2-5; possibly TRBD1 for D (6 bases). V was trimmed by 1 base and J by 4 bases, leaving 15 bases between them. Germline V CDR1 and CDR2: KGHDR, SFDVKD. CDR3 length: 16 residues. Here the CDR3 reads CATSDFQSTGRETQYF. The CDR3 nucleotides read TGTGCCACCAGTGATTTTCAGTCTACAGGGCGAGAGACCCAGTACTTC.

The table lists this clonotype with many counts. The chain employs TRBV4-1 and TRBJ2-3, with D unresolved. The CDR3 has 14 residues. Germline V gene sequence: CDR1 MGHRA, CDR2 YSYEKL. The V and J ends lost 0 bases and 3 bases respectively, with 7 bases between them. Here the CDR3 reads CASSQDPGTDTQYF. The DNA of the CDR3 is TGCGCCAGCAGCCAAGATCCAGGTACAGATACGCAGTATTTT.

This clonotype has a count of ten or more. The V gene is TRBV12-3 or TRBV12-4, the J gene TRBJ2-3; tentative D call: TRBD1 (5 bases). The germline V and J ends were trimmed by 6 bases and 2 bases, with 12 bases remaining between them. CDR3 size: 14 residues. Here the CDR3 DNA reads TGTGCCAGCAGCCATACGGACAACACAGATACGCAGTATTTT. It translates to CASSHTDNTDTQYF.

This clonotype was recorded a few times. CDR3 DNA: TGTGCCAGCACCCCGGGCAGCTTGAACACTGAAGCTTTCTTT. It encodes CASTPGSLNTEAFF. The chain has TRBV7-2 and TRBJ1-1; D gene uncertain. Looked up from germline, CDR1 is SGHTA and CDR2 is FQGNSA. The CDR3 spans 14 residues. V dropped 7 bases and J dropped 0 bases, with 12 bases sitting between them.

This clonotype was recorded many times. The chain uses TRBV7-6 and TRBJ2-7; TRBD1 matches at 9 bases. The V gene's germline CDR1 is SGHVS and CDR2 FNYEAQ. The CDR3 runs 15 residues. V shed 4 bases and J 1 base; nucleotides not matched to a gene: 5. CDR3 in DNA: TGTGCCAGCAGCTCGGGGGACAGGGATTCCTACGAGCAGTACTTC. As protein: CASSSGDRDSYEQYF.

This clonotype was counted a few times. The rearrangement uses TRBV5-1 and TRBJ2-3; D is unclear. Germline lookup yields CDR1 SGHRS and CDR2 YFSETQ. Trimming took 0 bases from V and 2 from J, leaving 10 bases between them. CDR3 length: 15 amino acids. DNA of the CDR3: TGCGCCAGCAGCTTGGTTTCTACCTACACAGATACGCAGTATTTT. Amino acid sequence: CASSLVSTYTDTQYF. The full variable domain, rest sourced from reference TRBV5-1 and TRBJ2-3, is KAGVTQTPRYLIKTRGQQVTLSCSPISGHRSVSWYQQTPGQGLQFLFEYFSETQRNKGNFPGRFSGRQFSNSRSEMNVSTLELGDSALYLCASSLVSTYTDTQYFGPGTRLTVL.

V usage is TRBV20-1 and J usage is TRBJ2-7; perhaps TRBD1 as D (6 bases). The V end lost 3 bases, the J end lost 7 bases, and 13 bases lay between the germline ends. The germline CDR1 and CDR2 sequences are DFQATT and SNEGSKA (reference sequence). The CDR3 extends over 12 amino acids. The CDR3 nucleotides are TGCAGTGCTAGTCTCCAGGGGCGGGAGCAGTACTTC. Translation gives CSASLQGREQYF.